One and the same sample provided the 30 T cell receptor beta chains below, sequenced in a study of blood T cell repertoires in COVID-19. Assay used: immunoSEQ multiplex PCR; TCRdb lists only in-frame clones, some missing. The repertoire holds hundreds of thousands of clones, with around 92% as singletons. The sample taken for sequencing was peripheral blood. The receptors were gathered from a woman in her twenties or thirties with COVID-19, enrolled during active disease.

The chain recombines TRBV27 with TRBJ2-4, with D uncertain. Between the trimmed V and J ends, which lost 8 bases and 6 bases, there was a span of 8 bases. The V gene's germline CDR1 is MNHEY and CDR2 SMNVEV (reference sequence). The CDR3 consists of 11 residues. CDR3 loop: CASWSGNIQYF. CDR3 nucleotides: TGTGCCAGCTGGTCCGGAAACATTCAGTACTTC.

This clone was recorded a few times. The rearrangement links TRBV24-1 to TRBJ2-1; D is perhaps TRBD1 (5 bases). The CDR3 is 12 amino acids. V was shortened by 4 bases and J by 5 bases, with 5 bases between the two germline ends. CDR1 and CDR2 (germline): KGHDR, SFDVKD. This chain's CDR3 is CATSDRDNEQFF. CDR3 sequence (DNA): TGTGCCACCAGTGACAGGGACAATGAGCAGTTCTTC.

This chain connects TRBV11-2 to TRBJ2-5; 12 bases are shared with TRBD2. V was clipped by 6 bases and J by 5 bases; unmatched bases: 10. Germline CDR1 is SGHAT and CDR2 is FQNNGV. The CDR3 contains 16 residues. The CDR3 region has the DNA TGTGCCAGCAGTCTCACCCCAACTAGCGGGGGGGAGACCCAGTACTTC. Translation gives CASSLTPTSGGETQYF.

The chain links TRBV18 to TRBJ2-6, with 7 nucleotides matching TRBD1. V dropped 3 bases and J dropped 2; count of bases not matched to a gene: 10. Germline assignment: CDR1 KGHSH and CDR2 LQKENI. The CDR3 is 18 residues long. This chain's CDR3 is CASSPPEGARTGANVLTF. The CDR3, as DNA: TGTGCCAGCTCACCGCCCGAGGGGGCGCGGACTGGGGCCAACGTCCTGACTTTC.

In DNA, the CDR3 is TGTGCCAGCAGTTACCACCCGAGGACAGAGAACACCGGGGAGCTGTTTTTT. Its protein product is CASSYHPRTENTGELFF. V and J are TRBV6-2 or TRBV6-3 and TRBJ2-2; perhaps TRBD1 as D (6 bases). Trimming removed 2 bases from V and 1 base from J, with 14 bases in between. This CDR3 has 17 residues. Germline CDR1 MNHEY, CDR2 SVGEGT.

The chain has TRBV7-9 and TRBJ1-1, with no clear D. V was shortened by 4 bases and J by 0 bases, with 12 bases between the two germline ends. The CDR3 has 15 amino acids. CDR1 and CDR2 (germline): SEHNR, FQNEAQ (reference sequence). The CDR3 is CASSSTGVVNTEAFF. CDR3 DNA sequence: TGTGCCAGCAGCTCGACCGGGGTGGTGAACACTGAAGCTTTCTTT.

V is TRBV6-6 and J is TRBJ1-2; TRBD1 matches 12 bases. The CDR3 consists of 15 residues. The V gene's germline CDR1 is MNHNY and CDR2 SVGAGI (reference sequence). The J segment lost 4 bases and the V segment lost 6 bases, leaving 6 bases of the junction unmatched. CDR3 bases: TGTGCCAGCAGAGTGGGACAGGGGGCGAGCTATGGCTACACCTTC. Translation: CASRVGQGASYGYTF.

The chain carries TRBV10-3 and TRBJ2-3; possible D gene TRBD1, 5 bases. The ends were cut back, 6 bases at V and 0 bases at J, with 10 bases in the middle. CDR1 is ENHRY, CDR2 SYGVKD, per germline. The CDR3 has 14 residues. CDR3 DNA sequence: TGTGCCATCAGGTCTGACAGCAGCACAGATACGCAGTATTTT. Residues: CAIRSDSSTDTQYF.

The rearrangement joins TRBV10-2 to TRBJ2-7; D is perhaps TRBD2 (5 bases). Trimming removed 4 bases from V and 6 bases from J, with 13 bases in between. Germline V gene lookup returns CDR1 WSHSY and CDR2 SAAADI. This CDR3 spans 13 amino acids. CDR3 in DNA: TGCGCCAGCAGTGTGCCCCTAGCAGCCGAGCAGTACTTC. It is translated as CASSVPLAAEQYF.

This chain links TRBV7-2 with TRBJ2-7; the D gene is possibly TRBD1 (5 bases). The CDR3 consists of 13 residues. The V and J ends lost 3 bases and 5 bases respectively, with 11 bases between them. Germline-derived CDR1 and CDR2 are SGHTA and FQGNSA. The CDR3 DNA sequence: TGTGCCAGCAGCTTCGCCAGGGATCACGAGCAGTACGTC. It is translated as CASSFARDHEQYV.

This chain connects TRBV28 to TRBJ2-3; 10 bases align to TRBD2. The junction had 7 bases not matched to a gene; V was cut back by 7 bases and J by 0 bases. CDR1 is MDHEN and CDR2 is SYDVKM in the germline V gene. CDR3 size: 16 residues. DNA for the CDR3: TGTGCCAGCAACGTTGGGACTAGCGCTAGCACAGATACGCAGTATTTT. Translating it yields CASNVGTSASTDTQYF.

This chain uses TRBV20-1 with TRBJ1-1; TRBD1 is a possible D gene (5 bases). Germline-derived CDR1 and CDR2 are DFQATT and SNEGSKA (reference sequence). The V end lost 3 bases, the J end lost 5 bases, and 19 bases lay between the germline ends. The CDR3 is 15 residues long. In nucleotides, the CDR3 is TGCAGTGCTAGTTATCAGGTGGGGCTGACAACTGAAGCTTTCTTT. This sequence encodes CSASYQVGLTTEAFF.

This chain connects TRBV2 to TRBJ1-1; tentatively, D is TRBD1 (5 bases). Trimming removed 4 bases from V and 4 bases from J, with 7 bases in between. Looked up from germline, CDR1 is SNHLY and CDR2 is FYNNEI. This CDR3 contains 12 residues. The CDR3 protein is CASSGDSTEAFF. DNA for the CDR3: TGTGCCAGCAGTGGAGACAGCACTGAAGCTTTCTTT.

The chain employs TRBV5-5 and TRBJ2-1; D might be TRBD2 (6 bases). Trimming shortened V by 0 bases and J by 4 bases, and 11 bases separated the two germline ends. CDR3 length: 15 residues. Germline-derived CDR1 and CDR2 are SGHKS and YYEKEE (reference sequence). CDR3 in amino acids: CASSLELAEYNEQFF. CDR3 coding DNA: TGTGCCAGCAGCTTGGAGTTAGCGGAATACAATGAGCAGTTCTTC.

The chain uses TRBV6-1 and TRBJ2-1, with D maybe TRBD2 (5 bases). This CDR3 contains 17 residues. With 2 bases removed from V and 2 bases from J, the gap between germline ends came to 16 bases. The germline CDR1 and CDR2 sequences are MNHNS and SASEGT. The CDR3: CASSEKRAADPYNEQFF. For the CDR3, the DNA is TGTGCCAGCAGTGAAAAGCGAGCAGCGGACCCCTACAATGAGCAGTTCTTC.

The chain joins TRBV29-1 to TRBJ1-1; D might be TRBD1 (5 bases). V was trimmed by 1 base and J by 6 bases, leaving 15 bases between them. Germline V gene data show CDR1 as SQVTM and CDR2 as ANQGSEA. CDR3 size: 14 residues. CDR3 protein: CSVEGGQYGPEAFF. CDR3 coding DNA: TGCAGCGTTGAAGGAGGACAATATGGCCCTGAAGCTTTCTTT.

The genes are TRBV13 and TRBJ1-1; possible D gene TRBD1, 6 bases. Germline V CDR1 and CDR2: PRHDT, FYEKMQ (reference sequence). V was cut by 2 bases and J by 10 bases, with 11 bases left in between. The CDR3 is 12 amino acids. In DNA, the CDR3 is TGTGCCAGCAGCTTATCCCCCAGGGGAGCTTTCTTT. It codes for CASSLSPRGAFF.

Written as DNA, the CDR3 is TGTGCCAGCACCGGGACAGCGAACACCGGGGAGCTGTTTTTT. This encodes CASTGTANTGELFF. V is TRBV5-4 and J is TRBJ2-2, with 7 bases identical to TRBD1. The CDR3 sequence is 14 residues long. Trimming cost V 6 bases and J 0 bases; bases outside gene matches: 2. From germline, CDR1 is SGHNT and CDR2 YYREEE (reference sequence).

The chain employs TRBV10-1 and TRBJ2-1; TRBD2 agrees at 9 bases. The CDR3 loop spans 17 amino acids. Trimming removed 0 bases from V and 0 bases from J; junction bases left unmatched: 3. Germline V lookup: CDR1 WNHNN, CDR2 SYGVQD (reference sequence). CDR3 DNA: TGCGCCAGCAGTGAGTCGCTAGCGGGGAGCTCCTACAATGAGCAGTTCTTC. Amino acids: CASSESLAGSSYNEQFF.

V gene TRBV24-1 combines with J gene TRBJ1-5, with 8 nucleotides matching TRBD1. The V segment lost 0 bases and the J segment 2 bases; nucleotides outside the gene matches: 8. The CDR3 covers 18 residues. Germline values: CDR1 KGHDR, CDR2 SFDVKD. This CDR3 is CATSDLPAGGAGNQPQHF. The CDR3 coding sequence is TGTGCCACCAGTGATTTGCCCGCAGGGGGCGCGGGCAATCAGCCCCAGCATTTT.

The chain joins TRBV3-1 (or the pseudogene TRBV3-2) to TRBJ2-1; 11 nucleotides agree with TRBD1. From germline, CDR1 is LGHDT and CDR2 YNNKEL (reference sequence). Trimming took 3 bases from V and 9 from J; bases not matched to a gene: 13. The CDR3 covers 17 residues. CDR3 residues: CASSQVAGTGGSGEQFF. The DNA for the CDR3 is TGTGCCAGCAGCCAGGTCGCCGGGACAGGGGGGTCTGGTGAGCAGTTCTTC.

CDR3 nucleotide sequence: TGTGCCAGCAGCTTGGTAGTCGCTGAAGCTTTCTTT. It encodes CASSLVVAEAFF. The chain uses TRBV7-9 and TRBJ1-1; D is unclear. This CDR3 contains 12 residues. V shed 3 bases and J shed 6 bases, with 8 bases lying between them. Germline V gene lookup returns CDR1 SEHNR and CDR2 FQNEAQ (reference sequence).

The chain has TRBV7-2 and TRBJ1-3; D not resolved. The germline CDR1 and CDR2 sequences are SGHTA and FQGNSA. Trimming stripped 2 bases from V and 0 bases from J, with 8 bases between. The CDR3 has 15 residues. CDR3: CASSLSRNSGNTIYF. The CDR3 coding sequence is TGTGCCAGCAGCTTAAGCCGAAACTCTGGAAACACCATATATTTT. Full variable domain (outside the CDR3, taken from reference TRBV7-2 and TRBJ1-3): GAGVSQSPSNKVTEKGKDVELRCDPISGHTALYWYRQSLGQGLEFLIYFQGNSAPDKSGLPSDRFSAERTGGSVSTLTIQRTQQEDSAVYLCASSLSRNSGNTIYFGEGSWLTVV.

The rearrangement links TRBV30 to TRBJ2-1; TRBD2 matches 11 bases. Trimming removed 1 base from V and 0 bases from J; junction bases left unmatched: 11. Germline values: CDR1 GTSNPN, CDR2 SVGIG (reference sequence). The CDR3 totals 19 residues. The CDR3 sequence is CAWSANRGLAASSYNEQFF. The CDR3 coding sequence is TGTGCCTGGAGTGCAAATAGGGGACTAGCGGCTAGCTCCTACAATGAGCAGTTCTTC.

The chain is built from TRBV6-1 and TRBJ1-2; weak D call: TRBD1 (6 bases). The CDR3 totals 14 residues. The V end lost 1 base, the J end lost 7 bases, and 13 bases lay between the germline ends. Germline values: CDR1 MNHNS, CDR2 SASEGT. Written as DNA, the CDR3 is TGTGCCAGCAGTGAAGAGGGGGACCGGTTTGGCTACACCTTC. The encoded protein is CASSEEGDRFGYTF.

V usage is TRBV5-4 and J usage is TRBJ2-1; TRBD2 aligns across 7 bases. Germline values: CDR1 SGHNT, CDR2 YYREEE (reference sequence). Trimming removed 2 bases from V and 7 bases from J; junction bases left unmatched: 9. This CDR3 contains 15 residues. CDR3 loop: CASSFQIAGLNEQFF. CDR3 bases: TGTGCCAGCAGCTTTCAAATAGCGGGCCTTAATGAGCAGTTCTTC.

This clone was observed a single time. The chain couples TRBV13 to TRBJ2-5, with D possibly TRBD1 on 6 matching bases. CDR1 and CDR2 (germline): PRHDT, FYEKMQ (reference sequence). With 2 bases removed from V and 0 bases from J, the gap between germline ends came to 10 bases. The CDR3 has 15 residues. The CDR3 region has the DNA TGTGCCAGCAGCTTAAACAGGGTATACCAAGAGACCCAGTACTTC. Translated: CASSLNRVYQETQYF.

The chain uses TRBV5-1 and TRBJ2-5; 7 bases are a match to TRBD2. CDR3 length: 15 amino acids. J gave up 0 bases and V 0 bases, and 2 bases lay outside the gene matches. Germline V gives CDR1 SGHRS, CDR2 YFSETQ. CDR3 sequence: CASSLAAGNQETQYF. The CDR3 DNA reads TGCGCCAGCAGCTTGGCAGCGGGGAACCAAGAGACCCAGTACTTC. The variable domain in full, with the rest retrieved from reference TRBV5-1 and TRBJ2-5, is KAGVTQTPRYLIKTRGQQVTLSCSPISGHRSVSWYQQTPGQGLQFLFEYFSETQRNKGNFPGRFSGRQFSNSRSEMNVSTLELGDSALYLCASSLAAGNQETQYFGPGTRLLVL.

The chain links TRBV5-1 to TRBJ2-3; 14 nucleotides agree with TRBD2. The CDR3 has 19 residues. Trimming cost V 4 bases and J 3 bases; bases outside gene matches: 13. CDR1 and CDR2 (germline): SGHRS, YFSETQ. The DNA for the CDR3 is TGCGCCAGCAGCCATAGAACGGGGACTAGCGGGAGCGGGACAGATACGCAGTATTTT. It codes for CASSHRTGTSGSGTDTQYF.

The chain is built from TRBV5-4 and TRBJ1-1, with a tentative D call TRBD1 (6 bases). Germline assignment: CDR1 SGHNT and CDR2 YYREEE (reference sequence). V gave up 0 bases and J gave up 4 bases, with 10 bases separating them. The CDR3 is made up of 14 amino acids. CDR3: CASSLARGGTEAFF. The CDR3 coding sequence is TGTGCCAGCAGCTTGGCCCGAGGGGGCACTGAAGCTTTCTTT.